This entry lists 11 T cell receptor beta chains sequenced from one sample in a study of tumor and adjacent non-tumor tissue in lung cancer. Three rounds of nested PCR, following a modified ARM-PCR protocol, produced the TCRbeta library. TCRdb passed the multiplex PCR reads through MiXCR, listing each CDR3 protein once. The sample lists 65,000 to 90,000 distinct CDR3 sequences; 75% to 90% were seen once. The template was RNA from unsorted bulk tissue. The sample was lung tumor tissue. These receptors were taken from a woman aged 45-59 years with non-small cell lung cancer.

This clonotype qualifies as medium-sized. This chain joins TRBV11-3 and TRBJ2-2; a possible D gene is TRBD1 (5 bases). V was pared by 3 bases and J by 0 bases, with 8 bases between. CDR1 is SGHNT and CDR2 is YENEEA in the germline V gene. The CDR3 has 15 amino acids. The CDR3 loop reads CASSLTATNTGELFF. The CDR3, as DNA: TGTGCCAGCAGCTTGACAGCCACGAACACCGGGGAGCTGTTTTTT.

This clonotype was found a few times. The V and J genes are TRBV6-1 and TRBJ2-7; 7 bases match TRBD2. The CDR3 covers 15 residues. Germline V gene data show CDR1 as MNHNS and CDR2 as SASEGT. Unmatched junction bases numbered 8, after V lost 2 bases and J lost 4 bases. This CDR3 reads CASSECLAEWYEQYF. As DNA, the CDR3 is TGTGCCAGCAGTGAATGCCTAGCGGAGTGGTACGAGCAGTACTTC.

Worth noting for this clonotype: The junction differs from germline at one of its ends, possibly a read error. The V call is TRBV29-1, the J call TRBJ2-1; the D is unclear. The CDR3 runs 12 residues. Germline CDR1 reads SQVTM; CDR2 reads ANQGSEA. CDR3 in amino acids: CSVLGSCNEQFF. The DNA of the CDR3 is TGCAGCGTTCTAGGTTCCTGCAATGAACAGTTCTTC.

Concerning this clonotype itself: At one end the junction does not follow the germline gene, possibly because of a read error. The gene calls are TRBV20-1 and TRBJ2-1, with D unclear. The CDR3 spans 13 residues. Germline loops: CDR1 DFQATT, CDR2 SNEGSKA (reference sequence). The CDR3 DNA sequence: TGCAGTGCTCCCTCTTGTGAGCACAATGAGCAGTTGTTC. Protein sequence: CSAPSCEHNEQLF.

The chain employs TRBV20-1 and TRBJ2-1, with 8 bases matching TRBD2. Germline CDR1 DFQATT, CDR2 SNEGSKA (reference sequence). Unmatched junction bases numbered 8, after V lost 2 bases and J lost 8 bases. The CDR3 loop spans 14 amino acids. CDR3 bases: TGCAGTGCTAGAACGATAGCGGGGCTAGATGAGCAGTTCTTC. Its protein product is CSARTIAGLDEQFF.

Turning to this clonotype: It is likely a read error, because the conserved phenylalanine at the end of the CDR3 is missing. No DNA is shown, since the ends of the CDR3 on it are uncertain; the CDR3 is the one TCRdb lists. CDR3 loop: CANSYSRGDDNHNEEFL. The chain is built from TRBV6-2 or TRBV6-3 and TRBJ2-1; the table names TRBD1, a call not compared with the DNA. Counting both end residues, the CDR3 totals 17 amino acids. In germline, CDR1 is MNHEY, CDR2 SVGEGT.

Points on this clonotype: One base away lies a much larger clone, so this may be a sequencing read error. This chain joins TRBV7-3 and TRBJ1-1; no firm D call. This CDR3 is built from 12 residues. V shed 5 bases and J shed 9 bases, with 13 bases lying between them. The V gene's germline CDR1 is SGHTA and CDR2 FQGTGA. CDR3: CASSPPREKAFF. In DNA form, the CDR3 reads TGTGCCAGCAGCCCCCCGAGGGAGAAAGCTTTCTTT.

Of note for this clonotype: A junction end diverges from the germline sequence, so it may reflect a read error. V usage is TRBV20-1 and J usage is TRBJ1-2, with D uncertain. This CDR3 contains 17 residues. Germline CDR1 reads DFQATT; CDR2 reads SNEGSKA (reference sequence). The CDR3 loop reads CSARDQQHRRTFYGYIF. DNA of the CDR3: TGCAGTGCTAGAGATCAGCAGCACCGGAGGACTTTCTATGGCTACATCTTC.

This clonotype came up a few times. J is TRBJ2-1 and V is TRBV11-2; no clear D gene. V shed 6 bases and J shed 5 bases, with 11 bases lying between them. The length of the CDR3 is 13 residues. CDR1 and CDR2 (germline): SGHAT, FQNNGV. CDR3 protein: CASSSGFHNEQFF. CDR3 in DNA: TGTGCCAGCAGTTCCGGATTTCACAATGAGCAGTTCTTC. The whole variable domain, remainder taken from reference TRBV11-2 and TRBJ2-1, is EAGVAQSPRYKIIEKRQSVAFWCNPISGHATLYWYQQILGQGPKLLIQFQNNGVVDDSQLPKDRFSAERLKGVDSTLKIQPAKLEDSAVYLCASSSGFHNEQFFGPGTRLTVL.

This clonotype was seen once. The chain combines TRBV6-6 with TRBJ1-5; the D gene is possibly TRBD1 (5 bases). V was trimmed by 4 bases and J by 4 bases, leaving 14 bases between them. The CDR3 loop spans 15 amino acids. Germline loops: CDR1 MNHNY, CDR2 SVGAGI (reference sequence). The CDR3 DNA sequence: TGTGCCAGCAGTTTCGGGACTGTGGGGAATCAGCCCCAGCATTTT. It is translated as CASSFGTVGNQPQHF.

This chain connects TRBV20-1 to TRBJ2-1; the D gene is possibly TRBD1 (6 bases). This CDR3 is built from 15 residues. Germline CDR1 DFQATT, CDR2 SNEGSKA (reference sequence). The V end was cut by 4 bases, the J end by 6 bases, with 19 bases between. CDR3 bases: TGCAGTGCTACGGTTACAGGGTTCCTCTTCAATGAGCAGTTCTTC. Translating it yields CSATVTGFLFNEQFF.